This T cell receptor (beta chain) was identified during a study of read filtering for tumor transcriptome and immune sequencing. This clonotype has a count of ten or more. Between the trimmed V and J ends, which lost 2 bases and 5 bases, there was a span of 16 bases. This CDR3 region has 15 residues. In germline, CDR1 is SGHDT, CDR2 YYEEEE. From approximately 430 ng of RNA, a library with molecular barcoded alpha/delta and beta/gamma adaptors was made. MiXCR, applied by TCRdb to the reads, yields one record per CDR3 protein. The table has fewer than 90,000 distinct CDR3 sequences, 12% seen once. This TCR came from a donor older than 35 with multiple myeloma. The sample comprised a population of CD138-negative cells sorted from bone marrow. This chain uses TRBV5-6 with TRBJ2-5; D is perhaps TRBD1 or TRBD2 (6 bases each). For the CDR3, the DNA is TGTGCCAGCAGCTTTTGGGGGGCTGGTGGGGAGACCCAGTACTTC. Translating gives CASSFWGAGGETQYF.